This entry lists 29 T cell receptor beta chains sequenced from one sample in a study of cytomegalovirus exposure and HLA in healthy donors (dated by TCRdb to the late 2010s). Libraries were made using the immunoSEQ multiplex PCR assay. The multiplex PCR relied on a mix of 60 forward primers for TCR Vbeta segments and 13 reverse primers for TCR Jbeta segments. In its TCRdb copy, this immuneACCESS table keeps in-frame sequences only and misses some clones. Where compared with another copy, unresolved V genes explain less than half of these, and the others have no known cause. Across this sample there are 100,000 to 150,000 clones, with just under 80% seen only once. The leading ten clones occupy roughly 1.5% of the sample. Sequencing was performed on PBMCs. These receptors all come from a woman aged 18 to 35 in good health and CMV-seronegative.

This chain joins TRBV4-1 and TRBJ1-1; the D gene is possibly TRBD1 (5 bases). The germline CDR1 and CDR2 sequences are MGHRA and YSYEKL. This CDR3 contains 12 residues. V was clipped by 0 bases and J by 7 bases, with 6 bases between them. CDR3 in amino acids: CASSQDRVEAFF. The DNA for the CDR3 is TGCGCCAGCAGCCAAGACAGGGTTGAAGCTTTCTTT.

The chain combines TRBV10-2 with TRBJ1-2; no firm D call. This CDR3 contains 14 residues. Germline V gives CDR1 WSHSY, CDR2 SAAADI. Trimming removed 0 bases from V and 4 bases from J, with 9 bases in between. CDR3 coding DNA: TGCGCCAGCAGTGAGTCTCAGGAGGCCTATGGCTACACCTTC. This codes for CASSESQEAYGYTF.

The chain has TRBV2 and TRBJ1-1; TRBD1 agrees at 10 bases. The ends lost 6 bases at V and 4 bases at J; junction bases unmatched: 8. The CDR3 consists of 15 residues. Germline-derived CDR1 and CDR2 are SNHLY and FYNNEI. The CDR3 nucleotides read TGTGCCAGCAGAGACAGGGGGCGTTTGGGCACTGAAGCTTTCTTT. Protein: CASRDRGRLGTEAFF.

The DNA for the CDR3 is TGTGCCAGCAGCTTGGACCTAGCGGACACCGGGGAGCTGTTTTTT. The encoded protein is CASSLDLADTGELFF. The chain links TRBV5-6 to TRBJ2-2; 7 bases are a match to TRBD2. Germline V gene sequence: CDR1 SGHDT, CDR2 YYEEEE. The CDR3 has 15 residues. Germline trimming cut 0 bases from V and 3 bases from J; bases unmatched to any gene: 2.

This sequence joins TRBV6-5 and TRBJ2-1, with a possible D match to TRBD2 (6 bases). Trimming took off 1 base at V and 2 bases at J, with 12 bases between the two ends. The CDR3 extends over 16 amino acids. Germline CDR1 reads MNHEY; CDR2 reads SVGAGI. The CDR3 bases are TGTGCCAGCAGTTACTACCCGGGACTCCCCTACAATGAGCAGTTCTTC. Amino acid sequence: CASSYYPGLPYNEQFF.

This clone was recorded once. In nucleotides, the CDR3 is TGTGCCAGCAGCTCCCAAAGACTAGCGGGAGTGAGCGAGCAGTACTTC. This codes for CASSSQRLAGVSEQYF. This chain connects TRBV7-2 to TRBJ2-7; 12 positions match TRBD2. J was trimmed by 6 bases and V by 4 bases; bases with no gene match: 10. Germline CDR1 SGHTA, CDR2 FQGNSA. The CDR3 is 16 residues long.

This clone was detected a few times. The genes are TRBV19 and TRBJ2-5; 10 bases are shared with TRBD1. The V gene's germline CDR1 is LNHDA and CDR2 SQIVND (reference sequence). With 5 bases clipped from V and 5 bases from J, the junction kept 8 bases outside the gene matches. This CDR3 has 15 residues. CDR3 residues: CASSPRQGAEETQYF. The CDR3 DNA reads as TGTGCCAGTAGTCCCCGACAGGGGGCAGAGGAGACCCAGTACTTC.

This chain links TRBV9 with TRBJ1-1; D perhaps matches TRBD1 (6 bases). The CDR3 spans 14 residues. Germline V gene data show CDR1 as SGDLS and CDR2 as YYNGEE. V was pared by 0 bases and J by 13 bases, with 19 bases between. The CDR3: CASSVATGRGTGFF. The CDR3 DNA is TGTGCCAGCAGCGTAGCTACAGGGAGGGGTACGGGTTTCTTT.

This clone was observed a single time. This sequence joins TRBV19 and TRBJ2-1; 13 bases match TRBD2. The CDR3 is 14 amino acids. After removal of 5 bases from V and 11 bases from J, the junction contained 6 bases not matched to a gene. Looked up from germline, CDR1 is LNHDA and CDR2 is SQIVND (reference sequence). Written as DNA, the CDR3 is TGTGCCAGTAGTTTAGGACTAGCGGGAGTTAAGCAGTTCTTC. Amino acids: CASSLGLAGVKQFF.

The chain has TRBV5-6 and TRBJ2-5; D perhaps matches TRBD2 (6 bases). Trimming removed 4 bases from V and 5 bases from J, with 9 bases in between. Per germline, CDR1 SGHDT and CDR2 YYEEEE. The CDR3 sequence is 12 residues long. The CDR3 spells CASSGGPETQYF. The CDR3 bases are TGTGCCAGCAGCGGAGGGCCTGAGACCCAGTACTTC.

This rearrangement joins TRBV27 to TRBJ2-2; no definite D call. The CDR3 is 13 residues long. With 7 bases removed from V and 6 bases from J, the gap between germline ends came to 12 bases. The germline V gene encodes CDR1 MNHEY and CDR2 SMNVEV (reference sequence). The CDR3 region is CASKTPPAGELFF. CDR3 in DNA: TGTGCCAGCAAAACCCCCCCGGCCGGGGAGCTGTTTTTT.

The chain uses TRBV5-1 and TRBJ2-7; D possibly corresponds to TRBD1 (6 bases). The CDR3 is 15 residues long. In germline, CDR1 is SGHRS, CDR2 YFSETQ. V lost 3 bases to trimming and J lost 0 bases, with 13 bases between them. The CDR3 bases are TGCGCCAGCAGCTCTGACAGGTATAGCTCCTACGAGCAGTACTTC. This sequence encodes CASSSDRYSSYEQYF.

V and J are TRBV18 and TRBJ2-1; 8 bases are shared with TRBD1. V gave up 0 bases and J gave up 0 bases; unmatched junction bases: 7. The CDR3 has 18 residues. Germline V gene lookup returns CDR1 KGHSH and CDR2 LQKENI. The CDR3 is CASSPPRTGSSSYNEQFF. DNA of the CDR3: TGTGCCAGCTCACCACCACGGACAGGGAGCAGCTCCTACAATGAGCAGTTCTTC.

The sample holds one count of this clone. V is TRBV7-7 and J is TRBJ2-2; 7 bases align to TRBD2. Germline lookup yields CDR1 SSHAT and CDR2 FNYEAQ (reference sequence). The CDR3 contains 16 residues. V shed 5 bases, J shed 8 bases, and the junction held 14 bases outside the gene matches. The CDR3 loop is CASSDSSGPGLGELFF. The CDR3 coding sequence is TGTGCCAGCAGCGATTCTAGCGGACCAGGTCTTGGGGAGCTGTTTTTT.

V is TRBV30 and J is TRBJ2-3; 7 positions match TRBD2. The germline V gene encodes CDR1 GTSNPN and CDR2 SVGIG (reference sequence). This CDR3 comprises 15 residues. Trimming at V came to 4 bases and at J to 4 bases, leaving 11 bases not matched to a gene. CDR3 residues: CAWTKGGRGADTQYF. The CDR3 DNA sequence: TGTGCCTGGACCAAAGGCGGGAGAGGGGCAGATACGCAGTATTTT.

The chain joins TRBV19 to TRBJ2-7; D is unclear. Trimming shortened V by 10 bases and J by 5 bases, and 12 bases separated the two germline ends. Looked up from germline, CDR1 is LNHDA and CDR2 is SQIVND (reference sequence). The CDR3 contains 11 residues. This chain's CDR3 is CATSVENEQYF. The CDR3 coding sequence is TGTGCCACCTCGGTCGAGAACGAGCAGTACTTC.

The chain is built from TRBV14 and TRBJ2-1; D gene unclear. The germline V gene has CDR1 SGHDN and CDR2 FVKESK. The V and J ends lost 0 bases and 7 bases respectively, with 13 bases between them. The length of the CDR3 is 15 residues. The CDR3 DNA reads as TGTGCCAGCAGCCAAGATAGCTGGGTCGGAAATGAGCAGTTCTTC. Its protein product is CASSQDSWVGNEQFF.

The J gene is TRBJ2-7, the V gene TRBV6-5, with TRBD1 matching over 9 bases. V shed 5 bases and J 1 base; nucleotides not matched to a gene: 6. The CDR3 loop spans 15 amino acids. Germline values: CDR1 MNHEY, CDR2 SVGAGI. CDR3 nucleotides: TGTGCCAGCAGTACCCACGGGACAGGGTCCTACGAGCAGTACTTC. As protein: CASSTHGTGSYEQYF.

This rearrangement joins TRBV5-4 to TRBJ1-3; possible D gene TRBD1, 5 bases. CDR3 length: 15 residues. The germline V gene has CDR1 SGHNT and CDR2 YYREEE (reference sequence). V was pared by 3 bases and J by 4 bases, with 14 bases between. The CDR3 DNA follows: TGTGCCAGCAGCTACGACAGTCGGCGAGGAAACACCATATATTTT. The encoded protein is CASSYDSRRGNTIYF.

The chain is built from TRBV19 and TRBJ2-7, with D possibly matching TRBD1 (5 bases). The germline V and J ends were trimmed by 0 bases and 2 bases, with 11 bases remaining between them. The CDR3 loop spans 15 amino acids. Per germline, CDR1 LNHDA and CDR2 SQIVND (reference sequence). The CDR3 bases are TGTGCCAGTAGTATAGAAAAGGGGTCGACCTACGAGCAGTACTTC. Translation gives CASSIEKGSTYEQYF.

The chain has TRBV2 and TRBJ1-4, with no clear D. With 3 bases removed from V and 7 bases from J, the gap between germline ends came to 9 bases. Germline V gene data show CDR1 as SNHLY and CDR2 as FYNNEI. The CDR3 has 13 residues. The CDR3 DNA reads as TGTGCCAGCAGTGATTTAGAGGCTGAAAAACTGTTTTTT. Protein product: CASSDLEAEKLFF.

In this sample, this clone turned up once. This chain uses TRBV30 with TRBJ1-1; D may be TRBD1 (5 bases). The CDR3 contains 12 residues. Looked up from germline, CDR1 is GTSNPN and CDR2 is SVGIG (reference sequence). Here the CDR3 reads CAGGRVNTEAFF. CDR3 in DNA: TGTGCGGGGGGTCGAGTGAACACTGAAGCTTTCTTT.

V gene TRBV5-1 combines with J gene TRBJ2-5, with D maybe TRBD2 (6 bases). Germline values: CDR1 SGHRS, CDR2 YFSETQ. The CDR3 sequence is 16 residues long. V shed 0 bases and J shed 2 bases, with 14 bases lying between them. CDR3 residues: CASSLDGRGLQETQYF. CDR3 DNA: TGCGCCAGCAGCTTGGACGGGAGAGGGCTTCAAGAGACCCAGTACTTC.

This rearrangement joins TRBV5-4 to TRBJ1-1; 8 bases are shared with TRBD1. Looked up from germline, CDR1 is SGHNT and CDR2 is YYREEE (reference sequence). The V segment lost 4 bases and the J segment 13 bases; nucleotides outside the gene matches: 9. CDR3 length: 12 residues. The CDR3 DNA follows: TGTGCCAGCAGCCACGACAGGGGTCGGGTTTTCTTT. Translating it yields CASSHDRGRVFF.

The chain joins TRBV7-2 to TRBJ1-2; 10 bases agree with TRBD1. Germline CDR1 and CDR2: SGHTA and FQGNSA. The CDR3 sequence is 17 residues long. The trim removed 1 base at V and 4 bases at J, leaving 9 bases unmatched. CDR3 coding DNA: TGTGCCAGCAGCTTAGTTTCGGGGGGACAGGGGACCTATGGCTACACCTTC. This codes for CASSLVSGGQGTYGYTF.

The V call is TRBV6-1, the J call TRBJ2-3; 8 nucleotides agree with TRBD1. Germline V CDR1 and CDR2: MNHNS, SASEGT. The length of the CDR3 is 13 residues. V was pared by 3 bases and J by 9 bases, with 5 bases of the junction left unmatched. This chain's CDR3 is CASSEGQVPTQYF. DNA for the CDR3: TGTGCCAGCAGTGAGGGACAGGTCCCAACGCAGTATTTT.

This sequence joins TRBV19 and TRBJ1-1; 7 nucleotides agree with TRBD1. V was clipped by 6 bases and J by 4 bases; unmatched bases: 8. The CDR3 is made up of 14 amino acids. CDR1 and CDR2 (germline): LNHDA, SQIVND (reference sequence). The CDR3 here is CASRPSTGATEAFF. Here the CDR3 DNA reads TGTGCCAGTAGGCCATCAACAGGGGCCACTGAAGCTTTCTTT.

This chain links TRBV12-5 with TRBJ1-3; D perhaps matches TRBD1 (6 bases). The CDR3 covers 15 residues. Trimming took off 6 bases at V and 5 bases at J, with 17 bases between the two ends. CDR1 LGHNT and CDR2 FRNRAP come from the germline V gene. The CDR3: CASGPVDRSRNTIYF. In DNA form, the CDR3 reads TGTGCTAGTGGCCCCGTCGACAGGTCTAGAAACACCATATATTTT.

With regard to this clone: The junction does not match germline at one end; this may be a read error. The identical CDR3 is also encoded by other nucleotide sequences in the sample. The chain couples TRBV30 to TRBJ1-2; D gene uncertain. CDR1 is GTSNPN, CDR2 SVGIG, per germline (reference sequence). The length of the CDR3 is 12 residues. CDR3 loop: CAWSATDYGYTF. The CDR3 DNA reads as TGCGCCTGGAGTGCTACAGACTATGGCTACACCTTC.